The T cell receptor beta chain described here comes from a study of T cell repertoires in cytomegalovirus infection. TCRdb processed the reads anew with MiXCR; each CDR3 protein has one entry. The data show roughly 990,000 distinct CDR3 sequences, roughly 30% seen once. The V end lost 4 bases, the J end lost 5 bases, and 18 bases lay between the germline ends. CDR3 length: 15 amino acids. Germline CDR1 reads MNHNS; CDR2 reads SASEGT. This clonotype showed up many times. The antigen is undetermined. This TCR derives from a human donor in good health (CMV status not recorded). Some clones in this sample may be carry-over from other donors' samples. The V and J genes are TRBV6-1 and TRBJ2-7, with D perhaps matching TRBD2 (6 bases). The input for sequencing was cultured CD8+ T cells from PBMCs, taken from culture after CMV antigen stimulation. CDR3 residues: CASSVVGGNKDEQYF. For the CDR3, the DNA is TGTGCCAGCAGTGTAGTTGGGGGGAATAAGGACGAGCAGTACTTC.